The count of the clone carrying this T cell receptor beta chain is one. Its antigen is as yet unknown. The sample is drawn from a study of cytomegalovirus exposure and HLA in healthy donors. Study conclusions and caveats: Analyzed later, most CMV-associated TCR beta chains appeared HLA-restricted. In an earlier analysis, in about 530 donors, most V segments appeared productive either ~90% or ~30% of the time.

It was with 60 Vbeta and 13 Jbeta primers that the PCR ran. Sequenced by immunoSEQ multiplex PCR; TCRdb stores in-frame clones only, minus some. Of fewer than 100,000 clones listed, under 75% are singletons. The sequence was collected from a female donor in good health and CMV-seronegative. The sequencing input was PBMCs.

In nucleotides, the CDR3 is TGCGCCAGCAGCCAACCCTTTAGGGGCTCCTACAATGAGCAGTTCTTC. Its protein product is CASSQPFRGSYNEQFF. The chain carries TRBV4-1 and TRBJ2-1, with a weak D call TRBD1 (5 bases). Germline V CDR1 and CDR2: MGHRA, YSYEKL. The CDR3 is made up of 16 amino acids. V was pared by 2 bases and J by 0 bases, with 11 bases between.